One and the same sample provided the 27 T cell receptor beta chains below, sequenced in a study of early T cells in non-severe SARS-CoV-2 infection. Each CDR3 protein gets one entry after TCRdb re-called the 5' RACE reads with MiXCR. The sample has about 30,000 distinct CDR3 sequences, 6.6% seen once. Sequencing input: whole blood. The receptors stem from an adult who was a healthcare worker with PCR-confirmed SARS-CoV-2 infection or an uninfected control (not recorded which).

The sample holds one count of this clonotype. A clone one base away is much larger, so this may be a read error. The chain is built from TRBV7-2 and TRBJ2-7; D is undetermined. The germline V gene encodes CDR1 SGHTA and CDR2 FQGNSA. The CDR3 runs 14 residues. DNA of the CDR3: TGTGCCAGCGGCTTAGAACGCGGTCCCTACGAGCAGTACTTC. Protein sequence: CASGLERGPYEQYF.

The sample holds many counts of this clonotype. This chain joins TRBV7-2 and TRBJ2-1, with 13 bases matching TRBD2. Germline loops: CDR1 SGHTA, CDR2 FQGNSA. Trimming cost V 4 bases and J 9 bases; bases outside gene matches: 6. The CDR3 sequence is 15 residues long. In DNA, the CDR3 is TGTGCCAGCAGCTCTACTAGCGGGGGGGCGGGTGAGCAGTTCTTC. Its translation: CASSSTSGGAGEQFF.

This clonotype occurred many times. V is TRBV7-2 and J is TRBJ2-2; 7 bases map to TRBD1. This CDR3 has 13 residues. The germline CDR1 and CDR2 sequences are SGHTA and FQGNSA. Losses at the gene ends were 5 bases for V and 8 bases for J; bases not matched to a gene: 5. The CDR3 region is CASSLTGSGELFF. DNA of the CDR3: TGTGCCAGCAGCCTGACAGGGAGTGGGGAGCTGTTTTTT. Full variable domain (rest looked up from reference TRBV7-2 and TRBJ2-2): GAGVSQSPSNKVTEKGKDVELRCDPISGHTALYWYRQSLGQGLEFLIYFQGNSAPDKSGLPSDRFSAERTGGSVSTLTIQRTQQEDSAVYLCASSLTGSGELFFGEGSRLTVL.

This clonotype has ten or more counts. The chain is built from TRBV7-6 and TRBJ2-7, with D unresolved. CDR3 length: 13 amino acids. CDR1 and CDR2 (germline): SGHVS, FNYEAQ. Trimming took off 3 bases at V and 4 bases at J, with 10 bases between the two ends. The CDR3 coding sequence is TGTGCCAGCAGCTTTTCGGATACTTACGAGCAGTACTTC. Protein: CASSFSDTYEQYF.

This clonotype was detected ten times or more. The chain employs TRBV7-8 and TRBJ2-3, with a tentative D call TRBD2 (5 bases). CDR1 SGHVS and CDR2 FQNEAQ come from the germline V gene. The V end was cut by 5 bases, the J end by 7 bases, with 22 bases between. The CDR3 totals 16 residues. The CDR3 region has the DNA TGTGCCAGCAGCATGAAAGACTACAACGCCTTTCATACGCAGTATTTT. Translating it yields CASSMKDYNAFHTQYF.

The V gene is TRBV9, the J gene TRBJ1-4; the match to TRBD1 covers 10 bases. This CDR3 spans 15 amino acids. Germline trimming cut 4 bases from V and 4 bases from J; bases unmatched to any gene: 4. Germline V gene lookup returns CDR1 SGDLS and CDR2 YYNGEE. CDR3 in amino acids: CASSFGTGDNEKLFF. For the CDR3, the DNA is TGTGCCAGCAGCTTTGGGACAGGGGATAATGAAAAACTGTTTTTT.

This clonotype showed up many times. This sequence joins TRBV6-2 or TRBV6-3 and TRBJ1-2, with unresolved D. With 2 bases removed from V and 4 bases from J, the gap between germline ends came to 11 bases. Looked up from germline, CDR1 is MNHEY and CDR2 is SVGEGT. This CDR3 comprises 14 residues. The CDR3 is CASSYGQDLYGYTF. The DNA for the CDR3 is TGTGCCAGCAGTTACGGGCAGGACCTCTATGGCTACACCTTC.

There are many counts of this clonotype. In DNA, the CDR3 is TGTGCCAGCAGCGAGCTTGGAGGGATTAACTATGGCTACACCTTC. Translated, it gives CASSELGGINYGYTF. This chain links TRBV11-2 with TRBJ1-2; D gene unclear. CDR1 SGHAT and CDR2 FQNNGV come from the germline V gene. V lost 5 bases, J lost 1 base, and 14 bases lay in between. The CDR3 loop spans 15 amino acids.

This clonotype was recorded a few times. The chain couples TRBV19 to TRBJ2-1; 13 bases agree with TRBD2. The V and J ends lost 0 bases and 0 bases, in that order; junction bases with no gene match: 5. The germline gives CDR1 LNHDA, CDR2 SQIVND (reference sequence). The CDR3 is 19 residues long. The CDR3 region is CASSIDPLAGGSSYNEQFF. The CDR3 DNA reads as TGTGCCAGTAGTATAGACCCACTAGCGGGGGGGAGCTCCTACAATGAGCAGTTCTTC.

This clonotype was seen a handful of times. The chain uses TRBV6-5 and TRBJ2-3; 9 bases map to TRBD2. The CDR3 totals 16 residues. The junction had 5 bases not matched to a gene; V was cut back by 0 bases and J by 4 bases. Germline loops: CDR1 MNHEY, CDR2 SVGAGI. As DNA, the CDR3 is TGTGCCAGCAGTTACTCTCTCGCGGGAGGGGCAGATACGCAGTATTTT. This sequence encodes CASSYSLAGGADTQYF.

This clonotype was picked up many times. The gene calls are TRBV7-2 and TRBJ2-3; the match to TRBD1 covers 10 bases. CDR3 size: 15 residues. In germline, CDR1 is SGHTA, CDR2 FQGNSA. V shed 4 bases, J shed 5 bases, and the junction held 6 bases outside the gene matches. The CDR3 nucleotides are TGTGCCAGCAGCTACGACAGGGGGCCGAGAGATACGCAGTATTTT. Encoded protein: CASSYDRGPRDTQYF.

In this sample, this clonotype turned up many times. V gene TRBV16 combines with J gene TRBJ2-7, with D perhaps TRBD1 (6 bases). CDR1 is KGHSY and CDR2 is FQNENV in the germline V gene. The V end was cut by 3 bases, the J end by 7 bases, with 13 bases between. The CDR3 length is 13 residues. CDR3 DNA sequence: TGTGCCAGCAGCCAGAGTGGGGGCGGGGAGCAGTACTTC. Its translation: CASSQSGGGEQYF.

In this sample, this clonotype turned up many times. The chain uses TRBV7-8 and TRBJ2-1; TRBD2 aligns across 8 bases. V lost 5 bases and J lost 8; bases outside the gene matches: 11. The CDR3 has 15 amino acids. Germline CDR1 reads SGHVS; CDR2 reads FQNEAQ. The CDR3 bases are TGTGCCAGCAGCCCCGACAGCGGGAGAGGCCATGAGCAGTTCTTC. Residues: CASSPDSGRGHEQFF. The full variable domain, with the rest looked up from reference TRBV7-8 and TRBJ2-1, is GAGVSQSPRYKVAKRGQDVALRCDPISGHVSLFWYQQALGQGPEFLTYFQNEAQLDKSGLPSDRFFAERPEGSVSTLKIQRTQQEDSAVYLCASSPDSGRGHEQFFGPGTRLTVL.

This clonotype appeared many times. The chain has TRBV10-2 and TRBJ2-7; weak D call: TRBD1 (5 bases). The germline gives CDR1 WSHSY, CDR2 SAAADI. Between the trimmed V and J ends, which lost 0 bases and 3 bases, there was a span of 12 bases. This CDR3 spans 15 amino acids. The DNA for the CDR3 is TGCGCCAGCAGTGAGTCGGCCAGGGATGTCTACGAGCAGTACTTC. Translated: CASSESARDVYEQYF.

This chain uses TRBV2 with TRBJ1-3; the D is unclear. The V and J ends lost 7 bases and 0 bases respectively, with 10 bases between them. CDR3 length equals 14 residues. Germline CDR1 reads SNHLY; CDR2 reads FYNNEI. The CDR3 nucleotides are TGTGCCAGCAAGGCCGAGAGCTCTGGAAACACCATATATTTT. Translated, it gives CASKAESSGNTIYF.

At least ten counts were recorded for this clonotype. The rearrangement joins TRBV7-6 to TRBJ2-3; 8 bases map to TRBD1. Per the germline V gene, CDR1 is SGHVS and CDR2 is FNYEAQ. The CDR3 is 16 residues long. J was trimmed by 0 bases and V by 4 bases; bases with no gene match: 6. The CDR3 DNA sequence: TGTGCCAGCAGCTACGGGACAGGCCATAGCACAGATACGCAGTATTTT. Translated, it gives CASSYGTGHSTDTQYF.

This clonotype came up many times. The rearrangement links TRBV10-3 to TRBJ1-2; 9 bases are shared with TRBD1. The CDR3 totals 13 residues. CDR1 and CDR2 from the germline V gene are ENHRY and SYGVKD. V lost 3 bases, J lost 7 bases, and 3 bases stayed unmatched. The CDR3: CAISEGTGSGYTF. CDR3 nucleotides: TGTGCCATCAGTGAAGGGACAGGGTCTGGCTACACCTTC.

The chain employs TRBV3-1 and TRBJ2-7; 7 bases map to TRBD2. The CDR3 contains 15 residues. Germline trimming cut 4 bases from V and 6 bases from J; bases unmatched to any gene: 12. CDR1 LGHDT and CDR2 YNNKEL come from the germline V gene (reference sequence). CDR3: CASSPTTSATGEQYF. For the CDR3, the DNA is TGTGCCAGCAGCCCGACAACTAGCGCGACGGGCGAGCAGTACTTC.

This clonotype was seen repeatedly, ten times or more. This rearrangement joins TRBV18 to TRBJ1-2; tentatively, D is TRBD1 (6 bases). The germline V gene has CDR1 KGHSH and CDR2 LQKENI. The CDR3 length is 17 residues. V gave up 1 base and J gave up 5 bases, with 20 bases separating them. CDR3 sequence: CASSPRDIPFGGYGYTF. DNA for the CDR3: TGTGCCAGCTCACCACGGGACATTCCTTTTGGTGGGTATGGCTACACCTTC.

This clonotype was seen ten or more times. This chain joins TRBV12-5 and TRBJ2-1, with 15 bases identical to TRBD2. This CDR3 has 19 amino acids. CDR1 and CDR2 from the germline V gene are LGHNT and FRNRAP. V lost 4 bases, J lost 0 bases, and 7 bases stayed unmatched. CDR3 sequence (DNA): TGTGCTAGTGGTTCGGGGACTAGCGGGGGGCCTAGCTCCTACAATGAGCAGTTCTTC. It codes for CASGSGTSGGPSSYNEQFF.

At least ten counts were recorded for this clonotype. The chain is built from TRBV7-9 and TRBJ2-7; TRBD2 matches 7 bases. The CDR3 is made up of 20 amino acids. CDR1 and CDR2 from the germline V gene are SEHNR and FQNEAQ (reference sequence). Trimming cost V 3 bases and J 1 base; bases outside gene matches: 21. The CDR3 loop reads CASSFPGRNRYSGGSYEQYF. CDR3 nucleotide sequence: TGTGCCAGCAGCTTCCCAGGACGGAACAGGTACTCCGGGGGGTCCTACGAGCAGTACTTC.

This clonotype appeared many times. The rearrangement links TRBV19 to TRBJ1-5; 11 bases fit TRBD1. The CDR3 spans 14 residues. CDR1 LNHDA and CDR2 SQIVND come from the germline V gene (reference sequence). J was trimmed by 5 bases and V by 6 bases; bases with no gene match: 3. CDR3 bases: TGTGCCAGTAGCGGGACAGGGGGGGATCAGCCCCAGCATTTT. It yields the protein CASSGTGGDQPQHF.

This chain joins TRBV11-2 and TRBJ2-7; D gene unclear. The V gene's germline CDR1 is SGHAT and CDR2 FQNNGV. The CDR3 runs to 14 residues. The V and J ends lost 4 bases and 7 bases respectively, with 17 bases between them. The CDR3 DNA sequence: TGTGCCAGCAGCTCCCGCTACGTCCTGGGGGAGCAGTACTTC. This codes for CASSSRYVLGEQYF.

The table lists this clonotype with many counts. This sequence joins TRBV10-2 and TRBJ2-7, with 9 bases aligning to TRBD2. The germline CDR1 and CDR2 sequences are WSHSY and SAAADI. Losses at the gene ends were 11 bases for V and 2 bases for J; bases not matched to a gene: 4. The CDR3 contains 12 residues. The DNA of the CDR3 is TGCGCCGTAGCGGGAGAACCCTACGAGCAGTACTTC. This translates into CAVAGEPYEQYF.

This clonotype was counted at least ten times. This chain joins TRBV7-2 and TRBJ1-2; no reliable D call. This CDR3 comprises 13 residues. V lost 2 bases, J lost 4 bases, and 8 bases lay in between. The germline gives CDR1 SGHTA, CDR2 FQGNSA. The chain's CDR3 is CASSLLRSYGYTF. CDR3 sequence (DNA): TGTGCCAGCAGCTTACTACGGTCCTATGGCTACACCTTC.

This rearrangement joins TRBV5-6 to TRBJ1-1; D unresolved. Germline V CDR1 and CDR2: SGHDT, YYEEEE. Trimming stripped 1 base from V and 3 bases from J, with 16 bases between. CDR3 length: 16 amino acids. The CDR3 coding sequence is TGTGCCAGCAGCTTGAGGGCTAGATACCTACACACTGAAGCTTTCTTT. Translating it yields CASSLRARYLHTEAFF. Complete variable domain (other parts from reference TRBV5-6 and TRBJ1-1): DAGVTQSPTHLIKTRGQQVTLRCSPKSGHDTVSWYQQALGQGPQFIFQYYEEEERQRGNFPDRFSGHQFPNYSSELNVNALLLGDSALYLCASSLRARYLHTEAFFGQGTRLTVV.

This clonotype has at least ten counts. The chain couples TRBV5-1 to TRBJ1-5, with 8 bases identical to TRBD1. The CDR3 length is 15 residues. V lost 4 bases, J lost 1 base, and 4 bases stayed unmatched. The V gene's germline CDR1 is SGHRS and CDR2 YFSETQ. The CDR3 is CASSPWTGSNQPQHF. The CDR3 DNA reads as TGCGCCAGCAGCCCCTGGACAGGGAGCAATCAGCCCCAGCATTTT. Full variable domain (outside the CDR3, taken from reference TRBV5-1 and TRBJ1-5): KAGVTQTPRYLIKTRGQQVTLSCSPISGHRSVSWYQQTPGQGLQFLFEYFSETQRNKGNFPGRFSGRQFSNSRSEMNVSTLELGDSALYLCASSPWTGSNQPQHFGDGTRLSIL.